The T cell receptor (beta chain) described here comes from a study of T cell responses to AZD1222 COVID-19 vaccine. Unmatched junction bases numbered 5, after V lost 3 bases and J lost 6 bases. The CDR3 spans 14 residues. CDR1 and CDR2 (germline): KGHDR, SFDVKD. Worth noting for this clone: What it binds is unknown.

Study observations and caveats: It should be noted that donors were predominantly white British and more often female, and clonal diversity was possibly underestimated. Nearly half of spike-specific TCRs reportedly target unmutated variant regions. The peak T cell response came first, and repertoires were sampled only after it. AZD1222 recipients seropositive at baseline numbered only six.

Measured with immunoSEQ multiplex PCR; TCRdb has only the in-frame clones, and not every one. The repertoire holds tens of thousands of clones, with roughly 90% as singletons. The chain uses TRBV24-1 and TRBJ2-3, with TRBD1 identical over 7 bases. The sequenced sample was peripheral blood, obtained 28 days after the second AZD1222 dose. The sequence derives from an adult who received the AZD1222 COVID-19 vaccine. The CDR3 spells CATSDPGQADTQYF. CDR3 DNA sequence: TGTGCCACCAGTGATCCCGGACAGGCCGATACGCAGTATTTT.